The 23 T cell receptor beta chains below all came from one sample that was sequenced in a study of blood T cell repertoires in COVID-19. The method was immunoSEQ multiplex PCR; TCRdb's version includes in-frame clones alone and lacks a portion of them. Seen here are around 250,000 clones, 80% to 90% observed once, and the top ten hold 5.5% to 8%. The source material was peripheral blood. Receptors originate from a man in his fifties or sixties with acute or convalescent COVID-19.

A word on this clone: Its ends do not fully match the called genes, so a read error is possible. The chain uses TRBV28 and TRBJ2-7; perhaps TRBD2 as D (5 bases). CDR1 and CDR2 from the germline V gene are MDHEN and SYDVKM. This CDR3 is 14 amino acids long. The DNA for the CDR3 is TGTGCCAGCAGCCCCCTCAGAGGGTCCTCCGAGCAGTACTTC. Amino acid sequence: CASSPLRGSSEQYF.

V and J are TRBV5-5 and TRBJ1-1, with unresolved D. The germline gives CDR1 SGHKS, CDR2 YYEKEE (reference sequence). V was trimmed by 2 bases and J by 5 bases, leaving 22 bases between them. The CDR3 totals 17 residues. CDR3 nucleotide sequence: TGTGCCAGCAGCTTTAACGACGGGTTTGATCATAGAACTGAAGCTTTCTTT. This codes for CASSFNDGFDHRTEAFF.

This clone was counted between two and nine times. This chain uses TRBV6-5 with TRBJ1-6; 9 bases line up with TRBD1. The V gene end was trimmed by 4 bases and the J gene end by 6 bases; junction bases not matched to a gene: 7. The CDR3 is 16 residues long. Germline values: CDR1 MNHEY, CDR2 SVGAGI. The CDR3 loop reads CASSSPSTGGNSPLHF. In nucleotides, the CDR3 is TGTGCCAGCAGTTCCCCCTCGACAGGGGGTAATTCACCCCTCCACTTT.

V usage is TRBV27 and J usage is TRBJ2-2; 9 bases match TRBD2. The germline CDR1 and CDR2 sequences are MNHEY and SMNVEV (reference sequence). There are 15 residues in the CDR3. Trimming at V came to 4 bases and at J to 6 bases, leaving 6 bases not matched to a gene. The CDR3 sequence: CASSSGGRAAGELFF. As DNA, the CDR3 is TGTGCCAGCAGTTCGGGCGGGAGGGCAGCCGGGGAGCTGTTTTTT.

The rearrangement uses TRBV28 and TRBJ2-3; 10 positions match TRBD1. The length of the CDR3 is 15 residues. The J segment lost 5 bases and the V segment lost 6 bases, leaving 8 bases of the junction unmatched. The germline V gene has CDR1 MDHEN and CDR2 SYDVKM. The CDR3 protein is CASRADRGHRDTQYF. The CDR3 region has the DNA TGTGCCAGCAGAGCCGACAGGGGGCATAGAGATACGCAGTATTTT. Variable domain in full (rest from reference TRBV28 and TRBJ2-3): DVKVTQSSRYLVKRTGEKVFLECVQDMDHENMFWYRQDPGLGLRLIYFSYDVKMKEKGDIPEGYSVSREKKERFSLILESASTNQTSMYLCASRADRGHRDTQYFGPGTRLTVL.

This chain uses TRBV4-2 with TRBJ1-1; D ambiguous. This CDR3 spans 13 amino acids. Trimming left V 4 bases short and J 0 bases short, with 6 bases between. The V gene's germline CDR1 is LGHNA and CDR2 YNFKEQ. The CDR3 coding sequence is TGTGCCAGCAGCCCAACAATGAACACTGAAGCTTTCTTT. It encodes CASSPTMNTEAFF.

This chain uses TRBV10-3 with TRBJ1-5; the D is unclear. V was clipped by 6 bases and J by 2 bases, with 8 bases between them. Per the germline V gene, CDR1 is ENHRY and CDR2 is SYGVKD. There are 13 residues in the CDR3. CDR3: CAIRDGGNQPQHF. CDR3 in DNA: TGTGCCATCAGGGACGGGGGCAATCAGCCCCAGCATTTT.

This rearrangement joins TRBV11-3 to TRBJ2-3, with 12 bases that match TRBD2. V trimming: 4 bases; J trimming: 4 bases; junction bases outside the gene matches: 3. The CDR3 covers 15 residues. Germline lookup yields CDR1 SGHNT and CDR2 YENEEA. The DNA of the CDR3 is TGTGCCAGCAGCTCGACTAGCGGGAGTGCAGATACGCAGTATTTT. Encoded protein: CASSSTSGSADTQYF.

The chain joins TRBV6-5 to TRBJ2-6; D not certain. Germline CDR1 is MNHEY and CDR2 is SVGAGI. V lost 2 bases, J lost 0 bases, and 5 bases lay in between. The CDR3 spans 15 residues. This CDR3 reads CASSYASSGANVLTF. CDR3 DNA: TGTGCCAGCAGTTACGCCAGCTCTGGGGCCAACGTCCTGACTTTC.

This clone was picked up one time. The gene calls are TRBV18 and TRBJ2-3, with 9 bases that match TRBD2. CDR1 is KGHSH, CDR2 LQKENI, per germline. V lost 5 bases to trimming and J lost 1 base; unmatched junction nucleotides: 10. CDR3 length equals 17 residues. The CDR3 spells CASSSRTVAGGTDTQYF. DNA for the CDR3: TGTGCCAGCTCATCACGGACAGTAGCGGGAGGCACAGATACGCAGTATTTT.

The chain recombines TRBV7-8 with TRBJ1-1, with D possibly TRBD1 on 6 matching bases. Germline CDR1 reads SGHVS; CDR2 reads FQNEAQ. The CDR3 totals 20 residues. Trimming took 1 base from V and 3 from J, leaving 27 bases between them. For the CDR3, the DNA is TGTGCCAGCAGCTTAGTCTCCCCCCTAGCTCAGGGGTTGAAAGACACTGAAGCTTTCTTT. This sequence encodes CASSLVSPLAQGLKDTEAFF.

The rearrangement joins TRBV21-1 to TRBJ2-1; whether TRBD2, the table's D call, matches the DNA was not checked. TRBV21-1 is a pseudogene segment. This CDR3 contains 15 residues. The CDR3 DNA sequence: TGTGCCAGCAGCCCCCCCTCGGGACCTAGCGATGAGCAGTTCTTC. Amino acids: CASSPPSGPSDEQFF.

The CDR3: CASSGLVGDTQYF. For the CDR3, the DNA is TGCGCCAGCAGTGGACTAGTCGGAGATACGCAGTATTTT. This rearrangement joins TRBV5-1 to TRBJ2-3; 7 bases line up with TRBD2. Germline V gene data show CDR1 as SGHRS and CDR2 as YFSETQ. The CDR3 length is 13 residues. V shed 5 bases and J 5 bases; nucleotides not matched to a gene: 5. Full variable domain (remainder filled in from reference TRBV5-1 and TRBJ2-3): KAGVTQTPRYLIKTRGQQVTLSCSPISGHRSVSWYQQTPGQGLQFLFEYFSETQRNKGNFPGRFSGRQFSNSRSEMNVSTLELGDSALYLCASSGLVGDTQYFGPGTRLTVL.

Points on this clone: The identical CDR3 is also encoded by other nucleotide sequences in the sample. The rearrangement joins TRBV30 to TRBJ1-6; 7 nucleotides match TRBD1. V gave up 1 base and J gave up 7 bases; unmatched junction bases: 4. The germline V gene has CDR1 GTSNPN and CDR2 SVGIG (reference sequence). CDR3 length: 14 amino acids. The CDR3 nucleotides read TGTGCCTGGAGTGGGGACAGTACCAATTCACCCCTCCACTTT. It encodes CAWSGDSTNSPLHF.

The chain uses TRBV28 and TRBJ1-4; possible D gene TRBD1, 5 bases. Germline V gives CDR1 MDHEN, CDR2 SYDVKM. The CDR3 sequence is 15 residues long. V was pared by 5 bases and J by 6 bases, with 16 bases between. The CDR3 DNA reads TGTGCCAGCAGTCCCCCTCAGGGAGGCGATGAAAAACTGTTTTTT. Translating gives CASSPPQGGDEKLFF.

The chain carries TRBV5-6 and TRBJ1-1, with 7 bases that match TRBD1. Germline trimming cut 4 bases from V and 2 bases from J; bases unmatched to any gene: 5. The CDR3 totals 14 residues. Per the germline V gene, CDR1 is SGHDT and CDR2 is YYEEEE. CDR3 protein: CASSPGQANTEAFF. Here the CDR3 DNA reads TGTGCCAGCAGCCCAGGACAGGCTAACACTGAAGCTTTCTTT.

The V call is TRBV7-9, the J call TRBJ2-7; no reliable D call. V was shortened by 1 base and J by 5 bases, with 6 bases between the two germline ends. This CDR3 has 12 amino acids. Per the germline V gene, CDR1 is SEHNR and CDR2 is FQNEAQ (reference sequence). The DNA of the CDR3 is TGTGCCAGCAGCTTAGGCCCTAACGAGCAGTACTTC. Residues: CASSLGPNEQYF.

The rearrangement joins TRBV29-1 to TRBJ2-7; D ambiguous. CDR1 and CDR2 (germline): SQVTM, ANQGSEA. The germline V and J ends were trimmed by 3 bases and 0 bases, with 9 bases remaining between them. The CDR3 spans 13 residues. This chain's CDR3 is CSVEISSSYEQYF. As DNA, the CDR3 is TGCAGCGTTGAGATCTCTAGCTCCTACGAGCAGTACTTC.

This CDR3 reads CASTDGRGSNQPQHF. DNA for the CDR3: TGTGCCAGCACAGACGGTCGGGGGAGCAATCAGCCCCAGCATTTT. The chain has TRBV6-5 and TRBJ1-5; tentative D call: TRBD1 (5 bases). V shed 7 bases and J shed 1 base, with 14 bases lying between them. This CDR3 spans 15 amino acids. In germline, CDR1 is MNHEY, CDR2 SVGAGI.

This clone was detected a few times. The chain's CDR3 is CASGLSRNTGELFF. The CDR3 DNA reads TGTGCCAGCGGACTCTCCCGGAACACCGGGGAGCTGTTTTTT. The V call is TRBV7-8, the J call TRBJ2-2; TRBD2 is a possible D gene (5 bases). Trimming shortened V by 8 bases and J by 1 base, and 11 bases separated the two germline ends. Germline CDR1 reads SGHVS; CDR2 reads FQNEAQ. The CDR3 covers 14 residues.

The rearrangement links TRBV4-2 to TRBJ2-1, with 12 positions matching TRBD2. This CDR3 has 16 residues. Trimming removed 4 bases from V and 7 bases from J; junction bases left unmatched: 8. Germline CDR1 is LGHNA and CDR2 is YNFKEQ. The CDR3 nucleotides read TGTGCCAGCAGCCCGTATCTAGCGGGAGGGGGGAATGAGCAGTTCTTC. The encoded protein is CASSPYLAGGGNEQFF.

The chain recombines TRBV11-2 with TRBJ2-1, with D uncertain. Trimming removed 4 bases at V and 1 base at J, with 5 bases between. This CDR3 comprises 13 residues. Germline-derived CDR1 and CDR2 are SGHAT and FQNNGV. The CDR3 DNA sequence: TGTGCCAGCAGCTCGGTTTCCTACAATGAGCAGTTCTTC. This sequence encodes CASSSVSYNEQFF.

V and J are TRBV3-1 (or the pseudogene TRBV3-2) and TRBJ2-1; 8 nucleotides agree with TRBD2. The V gene end was trimmed by 1 base and the J gene end by 9 bases; junction bases not matched to a gene: 8. Germline V gene data show CDR1 as LGHDT and CDR2 as YNNKEL (reference sequence). The CDR3 length is 15 residues. Written as DNA, the CDR3 is TGTGCCAGCAGCCAAGGATTAGCGGGAAGTATTGAGCAGTTCTTC. Translating gives CASSQGLAGSIEQFF.